The T cell receptor (beta chain) described here comes from a study of cytomegalovirus exposure and HLA in healthy donors. Overall study results and limits: In terms of immune exposure information, only CMV serostatus was available. Certain sequence variants were highly shared and formed a cluster, and this cluster was likely a sequencing artifact. Several of the most significant clusters appeared linked to common viral pathogens, based on a later analysis.

Germline V gene data show CDR1 as MNHEY and CDR2 as SMNVEV (reference sequence). Trimming cost V 6 bases and J 4 bases, with 24 bases left between them. CDR3 size: 17 residues. This PCR relied on a set of 60 Vbeta primers and 13 Jbeta primers. TCRdb keeps only in-frame clones here, not all; method: immunoSEQ multiplex PCR. The table has nearly 100,000 clones, roughly four fifths seen once. As concerns this clone: The target antigen is unknown.

The sequencing sample was made of PBMCs. V is TRBV27 and J is TRBJ2-5; D unclear. The sequence was obtained from a woman aged 55-69 years in good health and CMV-seropositive. CDR3 nucleotide sequence: TGTGCCAGCAGGAGACTCTCCCAGTCCCCAACCCGAGAGACCCAGTACTTC. Translating gives CASRRLSQSPTRETQYF.